Shown below are 20 T cell receptor beta chains from a single sample sequenced in a study of T cells in Graves' hyperthyroidism and ophthalmopathy. RNA transcripts gave rise to amplified TCR beta CDR3 regions. RT-PCR in the first round (using the HTBI primer set) targeted the TCR CDR3. TCRdb reprocessed the multiplex PCR reads with MiXCR, giving one entry per CDR3 protein. The table has about 500,000 distinct CDR3 sequences, around 16% seen once. The sequencing input was blood. These receptors all stem from a woman in her 30s with Graves' ophthalmopathy.

The sample holds many counts of this clonotype. The chain has TRBV28 and TRBJ1-5; maybe TRBD1 (5 bases). V lost 5 bases to trimming and J lost 4 bases, with 15 bases between them. Per germline, CDR1 MDHEN and CDR2 SYDVKM. The CDR3 has 15 amino acids. CDR3 protein: CASSPTVIGNQPQHF. The CDR3 nucleotides read TGTGCCAGCAGTCCGACAGTTATCGGAAATCAGCCCCAGCATTTT.

This clonotype was recorded many times. The V call is TRBV11-2, the J call TRBJ2-7; D gene ambiguous. Germline CDR1 reads SGHAT; CDR2 reads FQNNGV. CDR3 size: 15 residues. V gave up 1 base and J gave up 2 bases, with 12 bases separating them. In DNA, the CDR3 is TGTGCCAGCAGCTTAGGTTCCCGGGCTACCTACGAGCAGTACTTC. It encodes CASSLGSRATYEQYF.

This clonotype was observed many times. V is TRBV20-1 and J is TRBJ2-7, with D hard to call. Germline V gives CDR1 DFQATT, CDR2 SNEGSKA (reference sequence). V gave up 0 bases and J gave up 0 bases, with 9 bases separating them. This CDR3 region has 14 residues. The CDR3 here is CSARDPRSSYEQYF. The CDR3 DNA reads as TGCAGTGCTAGAGATCCTAGGTCCTCCTACGAGCAGTACTTC.

The chain carries TRBV20-1 and TRBJ1-1; D not certain. Germline CDR1 is DFQATT and CDR2 is SNEGSKA (reference sequence). This CDR3 has 14 amino acids. Trimming removed 3 bases from V and 0 bases from J, with 11 bases in between. The CDR3 region is CSASQDTMNTEAFF. The CDR3 nucleotides read TGCAGTGCTAGTCAAGACACAATGAACACTGAAGCTTTCTTT.

There are many counts of this clonotype. CDR3 DNA: TGTGCCAGCGGTAGGGACCCCCGGGCGGATCAGCCCCAGCATTTT. Protein: CASGRDPRADQPQHF. The chain recombines TRBV28 with TRBJ1-5, with D possibly being TRBD1 (5 bases). Between the trimmed V and J ends, which lost 8 bases and 5 bases, there was a span of 19 bases. The CDR3 totals 15 residues. Germline assignment: CDR1 MDHEN and CDR2 SYDVKM.

This clonotype turned up a few times. The chain carries TRBV6-2 or TRBV6-3 and TRBJ2-1; 7 bases map to TRBD2. V was pared by 2 bases and J by 0 bases, with 7 bases of the junction left unmatched. CDR1 and CDR2 (germline): MNHEY, SVGEGT. The CDR3 has 17 amino acids. DNA of the CDR3: TGTGCCAGCAGTTACGCCAGGACGGGGGGCTCCTACAATGAGCAGTTCTTC. Translating gives CASSYARTGGSYNEQFF.

The chain combines TRBV28 with TRBJ2-1, with D perhaps matching TRBD2 (6 bases). The CDR3 loop spans 16 amino acids. Germline assignment: CDR1 MDHEN and CDR2 SYDVKM. With 2 bases removed from V and 8 bases from J, the gap between germline ends came to 19 bases. CDR3 DNA: TGTGCCAGCAGTTTAGACTTGAATTTTAGGAGGGATGAGCAGTTCTTC. Translation: CASSLDLNFRRDEQFF. The complete variable domain, with remaining parts taken from reference TRBV28 and TRBJ2-1, reads DVKVTQSSRYLVKRTGEKVFLECVQDMDHENMFWYRQDPGLGLRLIYFSYDVKMKEKGDIPEGYSVSREKKERFSLILESASTNQTSMYLCASSLDLNFRRDEQFFGPGTRLTVL.

This clonotype was detected a few times. This chain connects TRBV19 to TRBJ2-7; D uncertain. The CDR3 has 14 residues. Germline V lookup: CDR1 LNHDA, CDR2 SQIVND (reference sequence). The V and J ends lost 7 bases and 2 bases respectively, with 15 bases between them. The CDR3 loop is CASKSWEGTYEQYF. DNA for the CDR3: TGTGCCAGTAAGTCTTGGGAAGGAACCTACGAGCAGTACTTC.

The table lists this clonotype with many counts. This rearrangement joins TRBV28 to TRBJ1-1, with TRBD1 as a possible D gene (5 bases). Germline V gives CDR1 MDHEN, CDR2 SYDVKM. The CDR3 extends over 14 amino acids. Trimming removed 7 bases at V and 1 base at J, with 13 bases between. In DNA, the CDR3 is TGTGCCAGCAATAGGGGCGGGAAGAACACTGAAGCTTTCTTT. Its protein product is CASNRGGKNTEAFF.

Only one count was recorded for this clonotype. A much larger clone lies one base from this, so it may be a read error. The rearrangement uses TRBV10-1 and TRBJ2-7, with 8 bases that match TRBD1. Germline V gene sequence: CDR1 WNHNN, CDR2 SYGVQD (reference sequence). This CDR3 region has 15 residues. CDR3 nucleotide sequence: TGCGCCAGCAGTGAGTATCGGACAGGGAGCCACGAGCGGTACTTC. Protein sequence: CASSEYRTGSHERYF.

The chain couples TRBV7-9 to TRBJ1-1, with D perhaps TRBD1 (5 bases). CDR3 length: 14 amino acids. Looked up from germline, CDR1 is SEHNR and CDR2 is FQNEAQ (reference sequence). Trimming took off 2 bases at V and 1 base at J, with 8 bases between the two ends. The CDR3 spells CASSLLTGNTEAFF. CDR3 DNA: TGTGCCAGCAGCTTACTCACAGGGAACACTGAAGCTTTCTTT.

The rearrangement links TRBV29-1 to TRBJ2-7, with a weak D call TRBD2 (7 bases). V lost 0 bases and J lost 7, with 16 bases in between. CDR1 is SQVTM, CDR2 ANQGSEA, per germline. The CDR3 is made up of 14 amino acids. This CDR3 is CSVEDGGGRGEQYF. As DNA, the CDR3 is TGCAGCGTTGAAGACGGGGGCGGGAGAGGTGAGCAGTACTTC.

This clonotype was seen at least ten times. The chain recombines TRBV7-8 with TRBJ2-1; 9 bases align to TRBD2. Germline CDR1 SGHVS, CDR2 FQNEAQ. J lost 11 bases, V lost 5 bases, and 13 bases had no gene match. The length of the CDR3 is 15 residues. The CDR3 DNA reads TGTGCCAGCAGCCCCCTAGCGGGACTGAACGGGCAGCAGTTCTTC. It specifies CASSPLAGLNGQQFF.

Only a few counts were recorded for this clonotype. This chain joins TRBV6-1 and TRBJ1-2, with 8 bases matching TRBD1. V lost 3 bases to trimming and J lost 6 bases; unmatched junction nucleotides: 24. Germline CDR1 and CDR2: MNHNS and SASEGT. CDR3 length: 20 residues. The CDR3 protein is CASSDYVRRQDRVSRDGYTF. The CDR3 coding sequence is TGTGCCAGCAGTGATTACGTCCGCCGGCAGGACAGGGTTTCCAGGGATGGCTACACCTTC.

Turning to this clonotype: A much larger clone lies one base from this, so it may be a read error. The chain uses TRBV12-3 or TRBV12-4 and TRBJ2-3, with D possibly TRBD2 on 6 matching bases. CDR3 length: 12 amino acids. The CDR3 is CASSHPGDTQCF. The CDR3 DNA sequence: TGTGCCAGCAGCCACCCGGGGGATACGCAGTGTTTT.

The CDR3 sequence: CASKDSSYEQYF. The CDR3 nucleotides read TGCGCCAGTAAGGACAGTTCCTACGAGCAGTACTTC. The V gene is TRBV5-1, the J gene TRBJ2-7; TRBD1 might be the D (6 bases). Trimming stripped 8 bases from V and 1 base from J, with 10 bases between. Germline loops: CDR1 SGHRS, CDR2 YFSETQ. The CDR3 sequence is 12 residues long.

CDR3 sequence reads: CASSHESSSGNTIYF. The CDR3 DNA is TGTGCCAGCAGCCACGAATCAAGCTCTGGAAACACCATATATTTT. V is TRBV2 and J is TRBJ1-3; D uncertain. Germline V gene data show CDR1 as SNHLY and CDR2 as FYNNEI. V lost 6 bases and J lost 0, with 12 bases in between. CDR3 length: 15 residues.

This chain connects TRBV7-2 to TRBJ1-4; 7 bases line up with TRBD1. CDR1 is SGHTA and CDR2 is FQGNSA in the germline V gene. CDR3 length: 15 residues. V shed 5 bases and J 3 bases; nucleotides not matched to a gene: 6. The CDR3 loop reads CASSPGQKPNEKLFF. The CDR3, as DNA: TGTGCCAGCAGCCCGGGACAGAAGCCTAATGAAAAACTGTTTTTT. The whole variable domain, remainder taken from reference TRBV7-2 and TRBJ1-4, is GAGVSQSPSNKVTEKGKDVELRCDPISGHTALYWYRQSLGQGLEFLIYFQGNSAPDKSGLPSDRFSAERTGGSVSTLTIQRTQQEDSAVYLCASSPGQKPNEKLFFGSGTQLSVL.

This clonotype has only a few counts. The chain recombines TRBV4-3 with TRBJ2-7; D might be TRBD2 (6 bases). Germline assignment: CDR1 LGHNA and CDR2 YSLEER. CDR3 length equals 16 residues. Trimming removed 3 bases from V and 0 bases from J, with 15 bases in between. The CDR3 region has the DNA TGCGCCAGCAGCCAGGTCATATCGGGGGTCTCCTACGAGCAGTACTTC. Residues: CASSQVISGVSYEQYF.

This clonotype occurred many times. This chain links TRBV20-1 with TRBJ2-6; D gene ambiguous. Germline CDR1 is DFQATT and CDR2 is SNEGSKA (reference sequence). Trimming pared 0 bases from V and 1 base from J, leaving 10 bases between. The CDR3 consists of 16 residues. The CDR3 DNA sequence: TGCAGTGCTAGAGATCACGGTGGATCTGGGGCCAACGTCCTGACTTTC. Its protein product is CSARDHGGSGANVLTF.